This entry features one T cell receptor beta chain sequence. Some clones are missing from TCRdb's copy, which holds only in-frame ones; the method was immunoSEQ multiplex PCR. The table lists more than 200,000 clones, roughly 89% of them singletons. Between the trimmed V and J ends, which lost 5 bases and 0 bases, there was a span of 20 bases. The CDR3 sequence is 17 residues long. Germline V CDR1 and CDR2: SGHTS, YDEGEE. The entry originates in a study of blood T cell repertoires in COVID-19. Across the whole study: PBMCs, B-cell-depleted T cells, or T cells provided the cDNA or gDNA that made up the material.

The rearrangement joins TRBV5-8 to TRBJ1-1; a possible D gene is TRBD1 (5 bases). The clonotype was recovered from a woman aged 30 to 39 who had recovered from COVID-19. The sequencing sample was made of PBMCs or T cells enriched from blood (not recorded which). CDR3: CASRRVGGEIMNTEAFF. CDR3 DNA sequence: TGTGCCAGCAGGCGAGTGGGGGGGGAGATCATGAACACTGAAGCTTTCTTT.